This T cell receptor (beta chain) was obtained from a study of T-cell reconstitution after alpha-beta-depleted transplantation in children. Preparing the TCRbeta library involved the use of unique molecular identifiers. TCRdb independently ran MiXCR on the PCR reads; one entry per CDR3 protein. Among about 610,000 distinct CDR3 sequences listed, about 11% were seen once. With V trimmed by 4 bases and J by 5 bases, 8 bases remained unmatched. Germline V gene lookup returns CDR1 LGHNA and CDR2 YSLEER. The CDR3 loop spans 14 amino acids. This clonotype was obtained from a human donor who donated a stem cell graft to a child with acute myeloid leukemia. The sequencing used PBMCs from the stem cell graft donor, collected from the stem cell graft. This chain joins TRBV4-3 and TRBJ2-7; TRBD2 aligns across 7 bases. Here the CDR3 reads CASSPSRGSHEQYF. The CDR3 coding sequence is TGCGCCAGCAGCCCTTCCCGCGGGAGTCACGAGCAGTACTTC.